This entry lists 14 T cell receptor beta chains sequenced from one sample in a study of blood T cell repertoires in COVID-19 (dated by TCRdb to the early 2020s). The library was prepared using the immunoSEQ multiplex PCR assay. TCRdb mirrors the immuneACCESS table, restricted to in-frame sequences. Some clones are absent from its copies; in checked studies, under half trace to an unresolved V gene, and the reason for the others is unknown. This sample has around 180,000 clones in its table, and more than 65% of those were observed once. The ten biggest clones cover 17% of the sample. The source material was PBMCs or T cells enriched from blood (not recorded which). These receptors originate from a woman in her forties or fifties with acute COVID-19.

The chain combines TRBV5-8 with TRBJ1-2, with 8 positions matching TRBD1. Germline V gene sequence: CDR1 SGHTS, CDR2 YDEGEE. This CDR3 is 15 amino acids long. The V segment lost 5 bases and the J segment 7 bases; nucleotides outside the gene matches: 13. CDR3 bases: TGTGCCAGCAGTTCCGGGACAGGTCGCGTGGCTGGCTACACCTTC. Its translation is CASSSGTGRVAGYTF.

This sequence joins TRBV9 and TRBJ1-1; TRBD1 matches at 8 bases. V gave up 0 bases and J gave up 5 bases; unmatched junction bases: 6. The CDR3 extends over 15 amino acids. Germline V gives CDR1 SGDLS, CDR2 YYNGEE. The CDR3 DNA sequence: TGTGCCAGCAGCGTAGGAGGCAGGGGGCCGACTGAAGCTTTCTTT. Protein: CASSVGGRGPTEAFF.

This clone was seen just once. The chain is built from TRBV29-1 and TRBJ1-1; 9 bases are shared with TRBD1. The germline V gene encodes CDR1 SQVTM and CDR2 ANQGSEA. V lost 4 bases, J lost 11 bases, and 14 bases stayed unmatched. The CDR3 runs to 14 residues. The CDR3 DNA reads as TGCAGCGTTGCACAATCCGGGACAGGGACAATGGCTTTCTTT. The encoded protein is CSVAQSGTGTMAFF.

The chain combines TRBV6-5 with TRBJ2-3; TRBD2 aligns across 10 bases. The germline gives CDR1 MNHEY, CDR2 SVGAGI. V gave up 7 bases and J gave up 6 bases; unmatched junction bases: 7. CDR3 size: 14 residues. The CDR3 loop is CASKERGGPDTQYF. CDR3 DNA sequence: TGTGCCAGCAAGGAGCGGGGGGGCCCCGATACGCAGTATTTT.

This chain uses TRBV6-4 with TRBJ2-3; a possible D gene is TRBD2 (7 bases). The CDR3 length is 13 residues. V was pared by 8 bases and J by 2 bases, with 11 bases between. The germline V gene encodes CDR1 MRHNA and CDR2 SNTAGT. CDR3: CASAGATTDTQYF. CDR3 coding DNA: TGTGCCAGCGCGGGGGCGACCACAGATACGCAGTATTTT.

The rearrangement joins TRBV12-3 or TRBV12-4 to TRBJ1-1; TRBD1 matches 7 bases. This CDR3 is 12 amino acids long. Losses at the gene ends were 5 bases for V and 6 bases for J; bases not matched to a gene: 3. CDR3 in DNA: TGTGCCAGCAGTGTAGGGACAGCTGAAGCTTTCTTT. Translated: CASSVGTAEAFF.

CDR3 nucleotide sequence: TGTGCCACCACAGGGCCCGGGGGCAATCAGCCCCAGCATTTT. This translates into CATTGPGGNQPQHF. The V gene is TRBV19, the J gene TRBJ1-5, with D maybe TRBD1 (6 bases). V lost 10 bases, J lost 2 bases, and 15 bases lay in between. This CDR3 is built from 14 residues. Germline CDR1 and CDR2: LNHDA and SQIVND (reference sequence).

The chain recombines TRBV7-9 with TRBJ1-1; 8 nucleotides align to TRBD1. V was clipped by 3 bases and J by 4 bases; unmatched bases: 7. The germline V gene has CDR1 SEHNR and CDR2 FQNEAQ (reference sequence). CDR3 length: 15 amino acids. CDR3 bases: TGTGCCAGCAGCTTCTATATTACAGGGGGCACTGAAGCTTTCTTT. This sequence encodes CASSFYITGGTEAFF.

The chain employs TRBV3-1 (or the pseudogene TRBV3-2) and TRBJ1-2; 11 positions match TRBD1. Germline V gene lookup returns CDR1 LGHDT and CDR2 YNNKEL (reference sequence). This CDR3 spans 15 amino acids. Trimming at V came to 4 bases and at J to 5 bases, leaving 6 bases not matched to a gene. The CDR3 DNA follows: TGTGCCAGCAGCCGGACAGGGGGCGGTGGATATGGCTACACCTTC. Its protein product is CASSRTGGGGYGYTF.

V gene TRBV5-1 combines with J gene TRBJ1-6, with unresolved D. The germline gives CDR1 SGHRS, CDR2 YFSETQ. Trimming removed 0 bases from V and 11 bases from J, with 9 bases in between. This CDR3 spans 13 amino acids. CDR3 nucleotides: TGCGCCAGCAGCTTGGGTGGGAGCCCACCCCTCCACTTT. Translated, it gives CASSLGGSPPLHF.

The chain is built from TRBV5-1 and TRBJ2-5; TRBD1 might be the D (5 bases). Trimming took 4 bases from V and 1 from J, leaving 11 bases between them. The CDR3 runs 14 residues. Germline CDR1 SGHRS, CDR2 YFSETQ. The CDR3 DNA follows: TGCGCCAGCAGCATACGACAGACCCAAGAGACCCAGTACTTC. It encodes CASSIRQTQETQYF.

The chain joins TRBV4-2 to TRBJ2-2; 12 nucleotides line up with TRBD1. V gave up 4 bases and J gave up 7 bases; unmatched junction bases: 10. This CDR3 has 17 residues. Germline values: CDR1 LGHNA, CDR2 YNFKEQ. The CDR3 sequence is CASSRNRDRGRGGELFF. CDR3 DNA: TGTGCCAGCAGCCGGAACCGGGACAGGGGGCGAGGCGGGGAGCTGTTTTTT.

This chain uses TRBV28 with TRBJ1-1; 9 bases are a match to TRBD1. V shed 6 bases, J shed 4 bases, and the junction held 6 bases outside the gene matches. This CDR3 region has 14 residues. Germline values: CDR1 MDHEN, CDR2 SYDVKM. This chain's CDR3 is CASRPTGGSTEAFF. The CDR3 coding sequence is TGTGCCAGCAGGCCTACAGGGGGCTCCACTGAAGCTTTCTTT.

The V call is TRBV7-8, the J call TRBJ1-1; 9 bases match TRBD1. The CDR3 is made up of 16 amino acids. Trimming took 5 bases from V and 1 from J; bases not matched to a gene: 8. The V gene's germline CDR1 is SGHVS and CDR2 FQNEAQ. The chain's CDR3 is CASSTFTGGRNTEAFF. CDR3 bases: TGTGCCAGCAGCACGTTCACAGGGGGCAGGAACACTGAAGCTTTCTTT.